This record looks at one T cell receptor beta chain sequence and its context. This specimen belongs to a study of cytomegalovirus exposure and HLA in healthy donors. The PCR employed 60 Vbeta primers together with 13 Jbeta primers. The assay was immunoSEQ multiplex PCR, and TCRdb's table has in-frame clones only and misses some. The repertoire has 120,000 to 150,000 clones, over 75% of them found once; the top ten carry 4.5% to 6%. The CDR3 is 16 amino acids. V was pared by 5 bases and J by 0 bases, with 11 bases between. Germline CDR1 is SNHLY and CDR2 is FYNNEI. This chain connects TRBV2 to TRBJ2-6; possible D gene TRBD2, 5 bases. The sample comprised PBMCs. The clonotype comes from a man younger than 40 in good health and CMV-seropositive. The chain's CDR3 is CASSLGEYSGANVLTF. The DNA of the CDR3 is TGTGCCAGCAGTCTGGGAGAGTACTCTGGGGCCAACGTCCTGACTTTC.